Below, 25 T cell receptor beta chains from the same sample are listed, as sequenced in a study of T cell repertoires in cytomegalovirus infection. TCRdb redid the calling of the reads with MiXCR, one entry per CDR3 protein. This repertoire shows around 360,000 distinct CDR3 sequences, just under 35% found once; its top ten account for 13%. Their antigens are not known. The sequenced sample was cultured PBMCs, obtained from culture after CMV antigen stimulation. The origin of the receptors is a human donor in good health (CMV status not recorded). Some clones in this sample may be carry-over from other donors' samples.

This clonotype was detected a few times. The chain carries TRBV7-9 and TRBJ2-3; D remains ambiguous. Per the germline V gene, CDR1 is SEHNR and CDR2 is FQNEAQ (reference sequence). V shed 6 bases and J shed 0 bases, with 13 bases lying between them. This CDR3 has 15 amino acids. The CDR3 loop is CASRDVSTSTDTQYF. The CDR3 DNA is TGTGCCAGCAGAGACGTATCGACTAGCACAGATACGCAGTATTTT.

The rearrangement uses TRBV2 and TRBJ2-2, with unresolved D. V was trimmed by 5 bases and J by 6 bases, leaving 10 bases between them. From germline, CDR1 is SNHLY and CDR2 FYNNEI. CDR3 length: 13 amino acids. Here the CDR3 reads CASSSRPPGELFF. For the CDR3, the DNA is TGTGCCAGCAGTAGCCGTCCACCCGGGGAGCTGTTTTTT.

V gene TRBV6-8 combines with J gene TRBJ2-1; 8 bases map to TRBD2. V shed 0 bases, J shed 0 bases, and the junction held 7 bases outside the gene matches. CDR3 length equals 18 residues. The germline V gene encodes CDR1 MNHGY and CDR2 SAAAGT. CDR3 region: CASSYSFSGTSSYNEQFF. The CDR3 DNA follows: TGTGCCAGCAGTTACTCCTTTAGCGGGACAAGCTCCTACAATGAGCAGTTCTTC.

The chain joins TRBV7-2 to TRBJ2-1; 7 bases match TRBD1. The CDR3 has 15 amino acids. CDR1 is SGHTA, CDR2 FQGNSA, per germline. The V gene end was trimmed by 1 base and the J gene end by 8 bases; junction bases not matched to a gene: 8. The CDR3 loop is CASSLGQGNMHEQFF. CDR3 DNA sequence: TGTGCCAGCAGCTTAGGACAGGGTAATATGCATGAGCAGTTCTTC.

This chain links TRBV7-2 with TRBJ2-7, with D tentatively TRBD2 (6 bases). V lost 1 base and J lost 3, with 10 bases in between. In germline, CDR1 is SGHTA, CDR2 FQGNSA. The CDR3 has 14 residues. The CDR3 bases are TGTGCCAGCAGCTTAGACGGGGGTTACTACGAGCAGTACTTC. It is translated as CASSLDGGYYEQYF.

The rearrangement joins TRBV7-9 to TRBJ2-1; D remains unclear. There are 15 residues in the CDR3. V was clipped by 1 base and J by 6 bases, with 13 bases between them. Germline lookup yields CDR1 SEHNR and CDR2 FQNEAQ (reference sequence). This chain's CDR3 is CASSLGDAETNEQFF. Here the CDR3 DNA reads TGTGCCAGCAGCTTAGGAGACGCGGAGACCAATGAGCAGTTCTTC.

J is TRBJ1-6 and V is TRBV6-5; D call uncertain. V was clipped by 6 bases and J by 5 bases, with 5 bases between them. From germline, CDR1 is MNHEY and CDR2 SVGAGI. The CDR3 spans 12 residues. CDR3 region: CASRGNNSPLHF. CDR3 coding DNA: TGTGCCAGCAGGGGGAATAATTCACCCCTCCACTTT.

J is TRBJ2-7 and V is TRBV6-2 or TRBV6-3; TRBD1 agrees at 7 bases. V lost 5 bases to trimming and J lost 4 bases; unmatched junction nucleotides: 5. Germline assignment: CDR1 MNHEY and CDR2 SVGEGT. CDR3 length: 13 amino acids. The CDR3 nucleotides read TGTGCCAGCAGTAACAGGGGCCTGTACGAGCAGTACTTC. Encoded protein: CASSNRGLYEQYF.

This clonotype was detected only a few times. This rearrangement joins TRBV4-1 to TRBJ2-2, with TRBD1 as a possible D gene (6 bases). The V gene lost 0 bases and the J gene lost 5 bases, with 16 bases spanning the gap. This CDR3 is 17 amino acids long. Per germline, CDR1 MGHRA and CDR2 YSYEKL. This chain's CDR3 is CASSQEGSAGVTGELFF. The CDR3 nucleotides read TGCGCCAGCAGCCAAGAAGGTTCGGCAGGGGTAACCGGGGAGCTGTTTTTT.

V is TRBV20-1 and J is TRBJ1-2, with no clear D. In germline, CDR1 is DFQATT, CDR2 SNEGSKA (reference sequence). V was shortened by 5 bases and J by 8 bases, with 15 bases between the two germline ends. This CDR3 is built from 12 residues. The CDR3 DNA sequence: TGCAGTGCTGAGGACGGAACTTTGGGCTACACCTTC. Encoded protein: CSAEDGTLGYTF.

The chain links TRBV7-8 to TRBJ2-6, with 8 bases lining up with TRBD1. The CDR3 totals 16 residues. Germline V gives CDR1 SGHVS, CDR2 FQNEAQ. The V gene end was trimmed by 5 bases and the J gene end by 2 bases; junction bases not matched to a gene: 5. The CDR3 region is CASSQDRVAGANVLTF. The CDR3 DNA reads TGTGCCAGCAGCCAGGACAGGGTGGCTGGGGCCAACGTCCTGACTTTC.

The chain couples TRBV19 to TRBJ1-4; D is perhaps TRBD1 (6 bases). With 4 bases removed from V and 8 bases from J, the gap between germline ends came to 17 bases. CDR1 is LNHDA, CDR2 SQIVND, per germline (reference sequence). This CDR3 contains 15 residues. Here the CDR3 reads CASSTEQGFREKLFF. The CDR3 nucleotides read TGTGCCAGTAGTACTGAACAGGGATTTCGAGAAAAACTGTTTTTT.

This clonotype appeared a single time. The genes are TRBV6-2 or TRBV6-3 and TRBJ2-7; possibly TRBD1 for D (6 bases). Germline V CDR1 and CDR2: MNHEY, SVGEGT. This CDR3 has 13 amino acids. The V end was cut by 2 bases, the J end by 3 bases, with 8 bases between. In DNA, the CDR3 is TGTGCCAGCAGTTACCCGGACAGCTACGAGCAGTACGTC. Translation: CASSYPDSYEQYV.

The chain employs TRBV6-1 and TRBJ2-5; 7 positions agree with TRBD2. The CDR3 loop spans 17 amino acids. V was clipped by 1 base and J by 5 bases; unmatched bases: 13. Germline V gene lookup returns CDR1 MNHNS and CDR2 SASEGT. CDR3 protein: CASSEVRGLTLGETQYF. The CDR3 DNA reads as TGTGCCAGCAGTGAAGTCCGGGGACTAACCCTTGGTGAGACCCAGTACTTC.

The chain has TRBV19 and TRBJ1-1, with TRBD1 identical over 7 bases. CDR1 is LNHDA, CDR2 SQIVND, per germline (reference sequence). CDR3 size: 15 residues. V lost 2 bases and J lost 1; bases outside the gene matches: 4. CDR3: CASSISNRGNTEAFF. In DNA form, the CDR3 reads TGTGCCAGTAGTATATCCAACAGGGGGAACACTGAAGCTTTCTTT.

This clonotype showed up just a few times. The V call is TRBV7-8, the J call TRBJ1-5, with D possibly TRBD1 on 6 matching bases. This CDR3 region has 16 residues. Germline V gene sequence: CDR1 SGHVS, CDR2 FQNEAQ. V was clipped by 5 bases and J by 0 bases, with 14 bases between them. The CDR3 spells CASSLRTVYSNQPQHF. In DNA form, the CDR3 reads TGTGCCAGCAGCCTTAGGACAGTGTATAGCAATCAGCCCCAGCATTTT.

The chain combines TRBV6-1 with TRBJ1-1; D is ambiguous. The germline gives CDR1 MNHNS, CDR2 SASEGT. Deletions cut 4 bases from V and 1 base from J, with 7 bases between. The CDR3 sequence is 13 residues long. The CDR3 sequence: CASSGAANTEAFF. CDR3 bases: TGTGCCAGCAGTGGGGCTGCGAACACTGAAGCTTTCTTT.

Ten or more counts support this clonotype. The chain recombines TRBV28 with TRBJ2-1; TRBD2 aligns across 7 bases. V lost 4 bases and J lost 5; bases outside the gene matches: 8. The CDR3 totals 15 residues. The germline V gene encodes CDR1 MDHEN and CDR2 SYDVKM. The chain's CDR3 is CASSSVGGGHNEQFF. The CDR3 nucleotides are TGTGCCAGCAGTTCCGTCGGGGGAGGGCACAATGAGCAGTTCTTC.

This clonotype was counted only a few times. The V gene is TRBV6-1, the J gene TRBJ2-7; 9 nucleotides line up with TRBD2. The CDR3 runs 15 residues. V shed 4 bases, J shed 0 bases, and the junction held 4 bases outside the gene matches. The V gene's germline CDR1 is MNHNS and CDR2 SASEGT. The CDR3 sequence is CASSVSTSGSYEQYV. The CDR3 DNA is TGTGCCAGCAGTGTTTCGACTAGCGGCTCCTACGAGCAGTACGTC.

This clonotype was found a few times. V gene TRBV7-6 combines with J gene TRBJ2-3; 12 nucleotides agree with TRBD2. Germline CDR1 is SGHVS and CDR2 is FNYEAQ. Trimming removed 5 bases from V and 1 base from J; junction bases left unmatched: 4. This CDR3 is built from 16 residues. The CDR3 nucleotides are TGTGCCAGCAGCCGGGGACTAGCGGGCCGCACAGATACGCAGTATTTT. Translation gives CASSRGLAGRTDTQYF.

In its sample, this clonotype was seen a few times. The chain has TRBV5-1 and TRBJ2-1, with D hard to call. CDR3 size: 16 residues. Trimming cost V 5 bases and J 3 bases, with 18 bases left between them. CDR1 and CDR2 (germline): SGHRS, YFSETQ. The DNA of the CDR3 is TGCGCCAGCAGTCCCGGATCCCAACGTTACTACAATGAGCAGTTCTTC. Translating it yields CASSPGSQRYYNEQFF.

The chain has TRBV7-2 and TRBJ2-3; D might be TRBD2 (6 bases). Germline V gives CDR1 SGHTA, CDR2 FQGNSA. The CDR3 loop spans 16 amino acids. Between the trimmed V and J ends, which lost 5 bases and 2 bases, there was a span of 17 bases. The DNA of the CDR3 is TGTGCCAGCAGCCTCGCCGGCGGGGTGGTCACAGATACGCAGTATTTT. It encodes CASSLAGGVVTDTQYF.

This clonotype was seen repeatedly, ten times or more. The chain links TRBV7-8 to TRBJ2-2; D gene uncertain. Germline V gene lookup returns CDR1 SGHVS and CDR2 FQNEAQ. This CDR3 contains 17 residues. The germline V and J ends were trimmed by 2 bases and 0 bases, with 13 bases remaining between them. For the CDR3, the DNA is TGTGCCAGCAGCTTACGACGGTCTATCTCGAACACCGGGGAGCTGTTTTTT. Protein: CASSLRRSISNTGELFF.

This clonotype was seen many times. CDR3 protein: CASKLAGALPGELFF. Written as DNA, the CDR3 is TGTGCCAGCAAGTTAGCGGGAGCCCTCCCCGGGGAGCTGTTTTTT. V is TRBV7-2 and J is TRBJ2-2, with TRBD2 matching 9 bases. The CDR3 runs to 15 residues. The germline CDR1 and CDR2 sequences are SGHTA and FQGNSA. V gave up 7 bases and J gave up 6 bases; unmatched junction bases: 9.

In this sample, this clonotype turned up many times. The CDR3 DNA reads as TGTGCCAGCAGCGGGACTACCATGATATACAATGAGCAGTTCTTC. This encodes CASSGTTMIYNEQFF. The chain has TRBV7-9 and TRBJ2-1; 7 bases map to TRBD2. Per germline, CDR1 SEHNR and CDR2 FQNEAQ (reference sequence). With V trimmed by 5 bases and J by 4 bases, 8 bases remained unmatched. The CDR3 runs 15 residues.